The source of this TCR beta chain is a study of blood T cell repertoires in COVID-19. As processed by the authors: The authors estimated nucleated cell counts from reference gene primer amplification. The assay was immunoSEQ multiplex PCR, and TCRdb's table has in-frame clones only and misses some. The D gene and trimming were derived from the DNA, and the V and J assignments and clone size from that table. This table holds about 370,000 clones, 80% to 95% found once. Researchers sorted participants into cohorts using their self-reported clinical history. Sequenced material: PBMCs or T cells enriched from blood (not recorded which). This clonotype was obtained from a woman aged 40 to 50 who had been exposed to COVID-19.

CDR3 sequence (DNA): TGTGCCAGCAGCCAAGTGTGGGGGCAGCAGTACTTC. Protein: CASSQVWGQQYF. The chain joins TRBV14 to TRBJ2-7, with D possibly being TRBD1 (6 bases). This CDR3 region has 12 residues. CDR1 and CDR2 from the germline V gene are SGHDN and FVKESK. Trimming took 1 base from V and 8 from J, leaving 9 bases between them.